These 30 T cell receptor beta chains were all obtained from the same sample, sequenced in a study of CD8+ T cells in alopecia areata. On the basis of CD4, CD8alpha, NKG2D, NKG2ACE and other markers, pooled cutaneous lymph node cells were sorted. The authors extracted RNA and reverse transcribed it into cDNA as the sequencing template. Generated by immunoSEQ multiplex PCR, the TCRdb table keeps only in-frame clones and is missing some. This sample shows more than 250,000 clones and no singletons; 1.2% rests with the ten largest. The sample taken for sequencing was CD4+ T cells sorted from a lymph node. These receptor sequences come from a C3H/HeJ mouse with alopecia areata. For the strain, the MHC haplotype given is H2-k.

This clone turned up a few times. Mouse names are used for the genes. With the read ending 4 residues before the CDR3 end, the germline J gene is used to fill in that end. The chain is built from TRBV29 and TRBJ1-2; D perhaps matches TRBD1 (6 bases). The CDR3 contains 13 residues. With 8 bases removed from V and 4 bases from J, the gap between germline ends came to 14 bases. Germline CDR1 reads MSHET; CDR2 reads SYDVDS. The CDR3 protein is CASSPRGGSDYTF. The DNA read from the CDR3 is TGTGCTAGCTCTCCCAGGGGTGGCTCC.

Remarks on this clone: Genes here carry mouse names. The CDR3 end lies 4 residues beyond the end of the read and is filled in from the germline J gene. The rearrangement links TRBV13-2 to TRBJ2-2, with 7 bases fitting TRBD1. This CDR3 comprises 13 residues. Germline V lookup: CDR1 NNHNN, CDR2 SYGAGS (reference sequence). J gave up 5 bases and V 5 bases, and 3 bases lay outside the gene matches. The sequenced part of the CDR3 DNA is TGTGCCAGCGGGGACAGGAGGACCGGG. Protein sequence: CASGDRRTG. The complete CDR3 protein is CASGDRRTGQLYF.

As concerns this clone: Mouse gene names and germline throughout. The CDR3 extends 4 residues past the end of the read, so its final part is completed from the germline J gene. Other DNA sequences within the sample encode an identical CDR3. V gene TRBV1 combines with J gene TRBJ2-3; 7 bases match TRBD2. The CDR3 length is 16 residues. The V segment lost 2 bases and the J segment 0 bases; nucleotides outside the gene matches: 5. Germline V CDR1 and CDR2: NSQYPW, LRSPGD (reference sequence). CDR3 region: CTCSAPTGSSAETLYF. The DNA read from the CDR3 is TGCACCTGCAGTGCACCGACTGGGTCTAGTGCAGAA.

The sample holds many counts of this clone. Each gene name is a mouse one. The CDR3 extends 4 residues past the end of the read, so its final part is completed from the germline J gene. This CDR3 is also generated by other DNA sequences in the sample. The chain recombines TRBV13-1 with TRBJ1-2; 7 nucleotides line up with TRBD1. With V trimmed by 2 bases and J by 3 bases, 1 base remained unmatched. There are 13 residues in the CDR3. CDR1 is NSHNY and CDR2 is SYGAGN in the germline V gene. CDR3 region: CASSDRGDSDYTF. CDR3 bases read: TGTGCCAGCAGTGACAGGGGGGACTCC.

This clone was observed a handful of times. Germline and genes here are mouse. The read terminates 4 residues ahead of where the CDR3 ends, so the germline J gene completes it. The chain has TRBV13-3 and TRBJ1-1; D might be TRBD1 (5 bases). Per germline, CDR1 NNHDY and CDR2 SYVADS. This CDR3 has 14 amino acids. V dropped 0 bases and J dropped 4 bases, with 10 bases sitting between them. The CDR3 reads CASSDGRVGTEVFF. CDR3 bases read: TGTGCCAGCAGTGATGGCAGGGTCGGCACA.

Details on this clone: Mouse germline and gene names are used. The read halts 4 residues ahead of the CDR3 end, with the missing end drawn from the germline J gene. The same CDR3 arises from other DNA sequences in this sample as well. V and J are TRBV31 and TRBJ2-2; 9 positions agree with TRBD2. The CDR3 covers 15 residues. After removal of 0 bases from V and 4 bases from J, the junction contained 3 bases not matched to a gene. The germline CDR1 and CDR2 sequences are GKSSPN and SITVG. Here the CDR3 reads CAWSLRLGATGQLYF. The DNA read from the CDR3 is TGTGCCTGGAGTCTCCGACTGGGGGCCACCGGG.

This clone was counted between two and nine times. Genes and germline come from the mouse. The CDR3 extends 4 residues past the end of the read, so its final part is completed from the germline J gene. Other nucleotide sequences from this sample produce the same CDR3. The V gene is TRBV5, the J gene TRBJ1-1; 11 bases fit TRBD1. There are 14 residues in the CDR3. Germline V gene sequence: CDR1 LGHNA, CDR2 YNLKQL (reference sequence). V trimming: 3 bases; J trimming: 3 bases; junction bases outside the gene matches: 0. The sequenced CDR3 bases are TGTGCCAGCAGCCAGGGACAGGGGGACACA. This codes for CASSQGQGDT. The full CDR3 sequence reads CASSQGQGDTEVFF.

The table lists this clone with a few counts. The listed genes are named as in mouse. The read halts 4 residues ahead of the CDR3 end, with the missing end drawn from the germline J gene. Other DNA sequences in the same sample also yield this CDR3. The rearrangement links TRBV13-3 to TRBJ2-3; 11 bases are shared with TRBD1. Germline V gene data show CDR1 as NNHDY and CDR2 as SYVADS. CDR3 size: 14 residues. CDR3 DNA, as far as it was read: TGTGCCAGCAGTGTGGGACAGGGGGGAGAA. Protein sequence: CASSVGQGGE. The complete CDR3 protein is CASSVGQGGETLYF.

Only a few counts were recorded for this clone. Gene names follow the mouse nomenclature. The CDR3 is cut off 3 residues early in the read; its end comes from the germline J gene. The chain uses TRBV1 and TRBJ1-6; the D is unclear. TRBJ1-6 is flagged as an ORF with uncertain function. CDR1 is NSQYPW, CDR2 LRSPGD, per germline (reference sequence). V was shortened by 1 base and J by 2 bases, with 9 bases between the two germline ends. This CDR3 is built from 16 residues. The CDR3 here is CTCSAVWGAYNSPLYF. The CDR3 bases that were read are TGCACCTGCAGTGCAGTCTGGGGTGCCTATAATTCGCCC.

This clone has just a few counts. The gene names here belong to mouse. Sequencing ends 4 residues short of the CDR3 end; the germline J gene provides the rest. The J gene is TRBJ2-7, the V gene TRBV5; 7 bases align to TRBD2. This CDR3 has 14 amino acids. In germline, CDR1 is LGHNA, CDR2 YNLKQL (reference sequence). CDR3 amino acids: CASSQDPWGYEQYF. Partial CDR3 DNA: TGTGCCAGCAGCCAAGATCCCTGGGGGTAT.

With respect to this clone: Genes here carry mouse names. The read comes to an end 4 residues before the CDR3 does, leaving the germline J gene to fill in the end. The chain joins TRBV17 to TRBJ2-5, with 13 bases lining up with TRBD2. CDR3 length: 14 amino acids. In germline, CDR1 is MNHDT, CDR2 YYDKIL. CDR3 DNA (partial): TGTGCTAGCAGTGGGACTGGGGGGGAAGAC. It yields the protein CASSGTGGED. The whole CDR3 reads CASSGTGGEDTQYF.

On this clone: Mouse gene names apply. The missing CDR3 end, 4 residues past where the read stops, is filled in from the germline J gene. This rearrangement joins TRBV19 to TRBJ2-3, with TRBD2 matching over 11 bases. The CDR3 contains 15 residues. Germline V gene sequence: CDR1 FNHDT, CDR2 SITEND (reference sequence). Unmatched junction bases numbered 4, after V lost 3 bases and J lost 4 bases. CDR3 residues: CASSRDWGKPETLYF. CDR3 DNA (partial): TGTGCCAGCAGTAGGGACTGGGGGAAGCCAGAA.

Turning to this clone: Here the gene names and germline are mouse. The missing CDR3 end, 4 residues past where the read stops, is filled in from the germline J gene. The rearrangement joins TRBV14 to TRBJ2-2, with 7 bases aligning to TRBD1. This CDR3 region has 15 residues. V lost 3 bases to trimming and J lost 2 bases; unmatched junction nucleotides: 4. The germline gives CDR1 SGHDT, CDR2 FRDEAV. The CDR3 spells CASSSGGPNTGQLYF. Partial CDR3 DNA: TGTGCCAGCAGTTCAGGGGGACCCAACACCGGG.

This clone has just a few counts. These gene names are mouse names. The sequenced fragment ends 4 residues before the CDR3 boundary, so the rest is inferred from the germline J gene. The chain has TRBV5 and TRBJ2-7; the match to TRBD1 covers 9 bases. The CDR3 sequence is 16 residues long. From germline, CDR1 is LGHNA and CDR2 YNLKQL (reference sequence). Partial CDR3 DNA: TGTGCCAGCAGCCAACTATCCCGGGACAGGGATTAT. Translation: CASSQLSRDRDY. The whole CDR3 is CASSQLSRDRDYEQYF.

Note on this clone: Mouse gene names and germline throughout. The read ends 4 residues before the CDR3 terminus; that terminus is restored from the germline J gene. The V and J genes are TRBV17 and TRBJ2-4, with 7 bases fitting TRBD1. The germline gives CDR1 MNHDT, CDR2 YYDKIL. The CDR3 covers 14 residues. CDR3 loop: CASSHLQGLNTLYF. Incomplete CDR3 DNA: TGTGCTAGCAGTCATCTACAGGGGTTAAAC.

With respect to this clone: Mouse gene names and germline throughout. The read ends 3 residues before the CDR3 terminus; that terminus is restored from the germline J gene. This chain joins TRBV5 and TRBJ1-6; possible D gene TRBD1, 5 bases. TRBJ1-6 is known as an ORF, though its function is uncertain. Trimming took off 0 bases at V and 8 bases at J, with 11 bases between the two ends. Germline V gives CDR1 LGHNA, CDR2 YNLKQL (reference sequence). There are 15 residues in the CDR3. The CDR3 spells CASSQESQGHSPLYF. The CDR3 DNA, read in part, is TGTGCCAGCAGCCAAGAGAGTCAGGGTCATTCGCCC.

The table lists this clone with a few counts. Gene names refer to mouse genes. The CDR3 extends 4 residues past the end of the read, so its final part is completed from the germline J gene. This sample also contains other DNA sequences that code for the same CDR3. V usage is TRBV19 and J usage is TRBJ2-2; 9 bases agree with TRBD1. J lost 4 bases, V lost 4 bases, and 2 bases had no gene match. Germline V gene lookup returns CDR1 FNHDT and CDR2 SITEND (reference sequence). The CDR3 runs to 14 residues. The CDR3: CASSGQGTTGQLYF. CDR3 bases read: TGTGCCAGCAGTGGACAGGGGACCACCGGG.

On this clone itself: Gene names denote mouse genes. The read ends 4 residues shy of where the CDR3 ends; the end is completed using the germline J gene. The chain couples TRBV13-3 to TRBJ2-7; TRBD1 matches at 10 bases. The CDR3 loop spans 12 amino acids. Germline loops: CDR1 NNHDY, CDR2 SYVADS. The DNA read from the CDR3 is TGTGCCAGCAGGACAGGGGGCGAT. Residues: CASRTGGD. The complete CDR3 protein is CASRTGGDEQYF.

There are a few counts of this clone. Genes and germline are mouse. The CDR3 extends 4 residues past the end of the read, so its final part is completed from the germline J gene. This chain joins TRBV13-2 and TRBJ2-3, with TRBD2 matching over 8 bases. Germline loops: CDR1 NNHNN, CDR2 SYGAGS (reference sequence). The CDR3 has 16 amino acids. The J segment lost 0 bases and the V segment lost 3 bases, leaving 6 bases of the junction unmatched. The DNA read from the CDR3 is TGTGCCAGCGGTGTCCCTTGGGGGGGGAGTGCAGAA. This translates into CASGVPWGGSAE. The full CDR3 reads CASGVPWGGSAETLYF.

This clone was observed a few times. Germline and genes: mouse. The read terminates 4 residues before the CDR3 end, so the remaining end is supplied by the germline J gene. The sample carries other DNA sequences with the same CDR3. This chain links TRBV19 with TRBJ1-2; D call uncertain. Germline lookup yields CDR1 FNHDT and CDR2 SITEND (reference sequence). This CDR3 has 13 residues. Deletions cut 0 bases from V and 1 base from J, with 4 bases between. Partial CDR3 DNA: TGTGCCAGCAGTATAGGGGGAAACTCC. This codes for CASSIGGNS. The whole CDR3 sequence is CASSIGGNSDYTF.

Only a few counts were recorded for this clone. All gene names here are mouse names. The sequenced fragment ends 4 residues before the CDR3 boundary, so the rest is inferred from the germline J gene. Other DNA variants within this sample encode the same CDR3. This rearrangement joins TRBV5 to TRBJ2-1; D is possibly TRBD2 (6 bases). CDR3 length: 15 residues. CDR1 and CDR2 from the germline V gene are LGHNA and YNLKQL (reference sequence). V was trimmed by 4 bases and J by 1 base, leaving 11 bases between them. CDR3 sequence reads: CASSPPGLNYAEQFF. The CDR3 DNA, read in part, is TGTGCCAGCAGCCCTCCGGGACTAAACTATGCT.

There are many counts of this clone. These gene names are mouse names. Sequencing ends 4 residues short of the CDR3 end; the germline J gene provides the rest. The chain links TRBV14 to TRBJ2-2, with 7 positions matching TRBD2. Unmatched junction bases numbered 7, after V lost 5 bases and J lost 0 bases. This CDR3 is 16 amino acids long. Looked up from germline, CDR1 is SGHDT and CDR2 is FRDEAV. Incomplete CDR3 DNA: TGTGCCAGCAGCCCCACTGGGGACGCAAACACCGGG. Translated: CASSPTGDANTG. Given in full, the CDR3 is CASSPTGDANTGQLYF.

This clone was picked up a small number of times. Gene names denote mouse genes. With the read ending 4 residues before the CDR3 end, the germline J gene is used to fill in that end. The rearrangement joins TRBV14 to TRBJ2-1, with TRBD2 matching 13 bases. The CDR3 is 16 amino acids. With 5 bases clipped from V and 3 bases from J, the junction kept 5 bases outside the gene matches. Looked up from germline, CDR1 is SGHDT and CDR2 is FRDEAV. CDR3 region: CASSTGTGGVYAEQFF. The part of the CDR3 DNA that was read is TGTGCCAGCAGCACCGGGACTGGGGGGGTCTATGCT.

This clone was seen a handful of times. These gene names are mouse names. The covered CDR3 bases are TGTGCCAGCTCTCTCCGCCCGGGACAGGGGTCCCAAGAC. It translates to CASSLRPGQGSQD. In full, the CDR3 reads CASSLRPGQGSQDTQYF. The chain joins TRBV12-1 to TRBJ2-5; 10 bases line up with TRBD1. The read ends 4 residues shy of where the CDR3 ends; the end is completed using the germline J gene. In germline, CDR1 is SGHSN, CDR2 HYEKVE. The length of the CDR3 is 17 residues. The V segment lost 0 bases and the J segment 2 bases; nucleotides outside the gene matches: 7.

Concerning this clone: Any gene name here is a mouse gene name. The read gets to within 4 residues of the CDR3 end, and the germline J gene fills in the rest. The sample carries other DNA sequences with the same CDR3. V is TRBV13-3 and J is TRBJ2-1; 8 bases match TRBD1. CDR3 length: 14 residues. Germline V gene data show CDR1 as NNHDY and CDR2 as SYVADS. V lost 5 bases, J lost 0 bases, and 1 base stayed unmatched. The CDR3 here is CASRQGGNYAEQFF. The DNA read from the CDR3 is TGTGCCAGCAGACAGGGGGGTAACTATGCT.

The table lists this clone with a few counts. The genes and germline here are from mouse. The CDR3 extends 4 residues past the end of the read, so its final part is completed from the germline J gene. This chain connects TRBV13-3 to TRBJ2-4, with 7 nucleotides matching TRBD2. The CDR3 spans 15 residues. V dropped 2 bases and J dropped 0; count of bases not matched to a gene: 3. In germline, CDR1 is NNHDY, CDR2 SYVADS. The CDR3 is CASSEGGSSQNTLYF. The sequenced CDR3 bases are TGTGCCAGCAGTGAGGGGGGGTCTAGTCAAAAC.

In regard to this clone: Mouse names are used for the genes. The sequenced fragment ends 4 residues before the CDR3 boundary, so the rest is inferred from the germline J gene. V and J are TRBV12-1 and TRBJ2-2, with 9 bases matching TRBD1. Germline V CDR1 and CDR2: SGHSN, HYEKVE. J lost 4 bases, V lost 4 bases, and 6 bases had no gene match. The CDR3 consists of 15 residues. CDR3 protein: CASSPSTGGTGQLYF. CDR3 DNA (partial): TGTGCCAGCTCCCCCTCGACAGGGGGCACCGGG.

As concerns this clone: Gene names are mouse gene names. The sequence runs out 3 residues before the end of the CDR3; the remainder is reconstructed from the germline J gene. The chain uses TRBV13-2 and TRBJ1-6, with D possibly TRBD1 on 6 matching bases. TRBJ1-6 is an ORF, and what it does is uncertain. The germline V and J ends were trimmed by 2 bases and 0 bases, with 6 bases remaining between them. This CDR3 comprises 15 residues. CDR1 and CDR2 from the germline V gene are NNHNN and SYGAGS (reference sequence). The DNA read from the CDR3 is TGTGCCAGCGGTGAACAGGGTTCCTATAATTCGCCC. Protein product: CASGEQGSYNSP. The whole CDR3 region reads CASGEQGSYNSPLYF.

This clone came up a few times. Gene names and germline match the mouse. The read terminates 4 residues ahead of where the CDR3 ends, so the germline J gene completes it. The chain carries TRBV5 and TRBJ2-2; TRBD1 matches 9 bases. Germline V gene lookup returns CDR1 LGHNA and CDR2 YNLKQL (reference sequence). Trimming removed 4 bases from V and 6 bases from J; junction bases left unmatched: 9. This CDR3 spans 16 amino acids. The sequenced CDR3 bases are TGTGCCAGCAGCCCTCTGTCCCGGGACAGGGCCGGG. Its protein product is CASSPLSRDRAG. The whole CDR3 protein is CASSPLSRDRAGQLYF.

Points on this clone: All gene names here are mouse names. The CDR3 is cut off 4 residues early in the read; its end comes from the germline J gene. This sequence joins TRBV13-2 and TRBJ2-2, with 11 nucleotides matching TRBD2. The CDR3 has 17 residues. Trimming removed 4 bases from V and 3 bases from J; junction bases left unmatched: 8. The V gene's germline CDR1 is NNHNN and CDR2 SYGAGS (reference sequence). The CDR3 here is CASGPPLGGRHTGQLYF. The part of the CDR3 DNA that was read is TGTGCCAGCGGTCCTCCACTGGGGGGGCGCCACACCGGG.